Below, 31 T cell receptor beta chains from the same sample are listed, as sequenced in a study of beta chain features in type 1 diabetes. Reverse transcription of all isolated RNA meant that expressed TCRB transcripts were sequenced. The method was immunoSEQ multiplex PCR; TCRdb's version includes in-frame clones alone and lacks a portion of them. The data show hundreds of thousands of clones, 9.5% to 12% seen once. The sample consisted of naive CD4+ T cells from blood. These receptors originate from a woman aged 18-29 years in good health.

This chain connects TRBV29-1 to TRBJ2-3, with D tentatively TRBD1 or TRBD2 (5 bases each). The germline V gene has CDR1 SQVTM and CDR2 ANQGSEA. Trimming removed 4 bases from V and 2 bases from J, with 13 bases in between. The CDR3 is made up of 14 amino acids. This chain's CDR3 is CSVGGPGFTDTQYF. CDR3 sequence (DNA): TGCAGCGTTGGGGGACCAGGTTTCACAGATACGCAGTATTTT.

CDR3: CASSPAFTDTQYF. The CDR3 DNA follows: TGTGCCAGCTCACCGGCCTTCACAGATACGCAGTATTTT. The gene calls are TRBV18 and TRBJ2-3; D gene ambiguous. The CDR3 has 13 residues. The V gene's germline CDR1 is KGHSH and CDR2 LQKENI. V dropped 3 bases and J dropped 2 bases, with 6 bases sitting between them.

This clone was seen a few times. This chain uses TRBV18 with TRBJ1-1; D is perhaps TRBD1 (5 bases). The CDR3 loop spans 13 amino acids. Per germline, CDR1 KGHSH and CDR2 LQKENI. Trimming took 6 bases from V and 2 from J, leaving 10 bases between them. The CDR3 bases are TGTGCCAGCTCGGGGGACGGTAACACTGAAGCTTTCTTT. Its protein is CASSGDGNTEAFF.

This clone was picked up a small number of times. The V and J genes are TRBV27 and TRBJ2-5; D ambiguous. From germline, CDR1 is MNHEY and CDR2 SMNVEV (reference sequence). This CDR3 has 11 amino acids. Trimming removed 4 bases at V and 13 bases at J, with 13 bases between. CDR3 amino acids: CASSSRASMYF. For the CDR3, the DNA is TGTGCCAGCAGTTCCCGGGCTTCTATGTACTTC.

The CDR3 DNA follows: TGTGCCAGCAGCATGGCCCTGGGTGGGCAGTTCTTC. It translates to CASSMALGGQFF. This rearrangement joins TRBV7-2 to TRBJ2-1, with D hard to call. Trimming pared 5 bases from V and 12 bases from J, leaving 14 bases between. The germline V gene encodes CDR1 SGHTA and CDR2 FQGNSA. The CDR3 runs 12 residues.

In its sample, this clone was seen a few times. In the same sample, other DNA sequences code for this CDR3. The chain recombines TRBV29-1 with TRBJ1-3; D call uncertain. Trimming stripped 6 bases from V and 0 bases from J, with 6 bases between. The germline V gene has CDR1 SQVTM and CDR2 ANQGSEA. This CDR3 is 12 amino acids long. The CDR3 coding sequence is TGCAGCGTCCGCCACTCTGGAAACACCATATATTTT. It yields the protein CSVRHSGNTIYF.

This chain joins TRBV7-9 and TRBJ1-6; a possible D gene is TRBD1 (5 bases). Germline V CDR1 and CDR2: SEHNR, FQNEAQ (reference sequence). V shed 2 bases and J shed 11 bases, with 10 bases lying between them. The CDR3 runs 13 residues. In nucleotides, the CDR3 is TGTGCCAGCAGCTTACGGGGGGGACCACCCCTCCACTTT. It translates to CASSLRGGPPLHF.

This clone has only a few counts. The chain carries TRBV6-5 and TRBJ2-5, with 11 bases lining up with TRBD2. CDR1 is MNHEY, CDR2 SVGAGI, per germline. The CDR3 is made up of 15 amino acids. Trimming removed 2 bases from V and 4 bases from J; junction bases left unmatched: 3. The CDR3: CASSYPGLAGETQYF. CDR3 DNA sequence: TGTGCCAGCAGTTACCCCGGACTAGCGGGAGAGACCCAGTACTTC.

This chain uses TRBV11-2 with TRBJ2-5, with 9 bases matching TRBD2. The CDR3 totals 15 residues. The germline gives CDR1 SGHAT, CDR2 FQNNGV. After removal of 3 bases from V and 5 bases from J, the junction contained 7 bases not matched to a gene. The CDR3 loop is CASSFGGGASETQYF. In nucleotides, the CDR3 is TGTGCCAGCAGCTTCGGCGGGGGGGCCTCGGAGACCCAGTACTTC.

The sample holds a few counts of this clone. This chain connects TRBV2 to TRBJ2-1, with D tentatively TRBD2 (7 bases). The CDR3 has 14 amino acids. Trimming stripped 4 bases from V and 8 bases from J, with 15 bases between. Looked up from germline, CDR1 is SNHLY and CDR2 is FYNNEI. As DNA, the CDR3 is TGTGCCAGCAGTGTCCGACTAGGGGGGGATGAGCAGTTCTTC. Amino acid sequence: CASSVRLGGDEQFF.

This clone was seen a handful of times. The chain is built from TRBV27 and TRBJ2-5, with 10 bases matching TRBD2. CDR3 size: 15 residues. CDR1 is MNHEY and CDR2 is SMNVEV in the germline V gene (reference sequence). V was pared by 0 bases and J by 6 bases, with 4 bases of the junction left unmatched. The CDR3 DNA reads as TGTGCCAGCAGTTTATCTAGCGGGGGGCCGCAGACCCAGTACTTC. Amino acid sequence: CASSLSSGGPQTQYF.

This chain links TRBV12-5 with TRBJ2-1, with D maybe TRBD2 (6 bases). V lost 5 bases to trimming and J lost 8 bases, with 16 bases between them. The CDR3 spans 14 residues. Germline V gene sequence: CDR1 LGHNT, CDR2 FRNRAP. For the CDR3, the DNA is TGTGCTAGTGGTCCTGGGCTAGGAGGGGATGAGCAGTTCTTC. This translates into CASGPGLGGDEQFF.

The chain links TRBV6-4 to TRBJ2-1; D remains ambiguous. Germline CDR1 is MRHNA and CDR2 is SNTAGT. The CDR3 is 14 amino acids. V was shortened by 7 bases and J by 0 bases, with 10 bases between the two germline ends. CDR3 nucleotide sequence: TGTGCCAGCAAGGCCGAGTACTCCTACAATGAGCAGTTCTTC. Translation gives CASKAEYSYNEQFF.

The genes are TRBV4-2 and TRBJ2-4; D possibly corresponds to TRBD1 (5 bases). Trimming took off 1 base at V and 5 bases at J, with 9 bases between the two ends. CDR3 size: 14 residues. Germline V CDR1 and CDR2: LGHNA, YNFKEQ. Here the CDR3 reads CASSQGQFENIQYF. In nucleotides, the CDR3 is TGTGCCAGCAGCCAAGGACAGTTCGAAAACATTCAGTACTTC.

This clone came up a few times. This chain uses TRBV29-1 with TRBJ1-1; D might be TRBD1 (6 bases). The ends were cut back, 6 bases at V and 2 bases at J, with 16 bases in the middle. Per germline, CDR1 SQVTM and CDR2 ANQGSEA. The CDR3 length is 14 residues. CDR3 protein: CSVGITGQNTEAFF. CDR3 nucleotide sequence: TGCAGCGTGGGGATTACGGGACAAAACACTGAAGCTTTCTTT. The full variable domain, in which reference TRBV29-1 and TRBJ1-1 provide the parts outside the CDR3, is SAVISQKPSRDICQRGTSLTIQCQVDSQVTMMFWYRQQPGQSLTLIATANQGSEATYESGFVIDKFPISRPNLTFSTLTVSNMSPEDSSIYLCSVGITGQNTEAFFGQGTRLTVV.

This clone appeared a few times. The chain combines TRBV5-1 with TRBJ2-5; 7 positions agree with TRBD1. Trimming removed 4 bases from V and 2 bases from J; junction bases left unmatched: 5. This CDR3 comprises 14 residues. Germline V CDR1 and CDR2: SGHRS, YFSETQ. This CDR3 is CASSQRDSQETQYF. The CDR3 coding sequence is TGCGCCAGCAGCCAGAGGGACAGTCAAGAGACCCAGTACTTC.

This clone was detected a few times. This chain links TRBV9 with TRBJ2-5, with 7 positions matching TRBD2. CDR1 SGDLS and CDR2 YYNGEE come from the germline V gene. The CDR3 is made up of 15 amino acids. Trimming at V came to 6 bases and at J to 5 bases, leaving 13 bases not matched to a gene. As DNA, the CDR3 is TGTGCCAGCACGACGGGGACTAACCTCGGGGAGACCCAGTACTTC. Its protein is CASTTGTNLGETQYF.

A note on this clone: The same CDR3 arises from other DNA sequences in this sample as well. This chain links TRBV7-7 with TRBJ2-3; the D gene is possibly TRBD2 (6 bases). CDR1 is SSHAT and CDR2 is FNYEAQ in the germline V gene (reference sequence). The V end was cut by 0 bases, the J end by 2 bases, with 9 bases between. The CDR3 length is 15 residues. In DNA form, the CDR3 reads TGTGCCAGCAGCTTAGCGGGGGGATCCACAGATACGCAGTATTTT. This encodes CASSLAGGSTDTQYF.

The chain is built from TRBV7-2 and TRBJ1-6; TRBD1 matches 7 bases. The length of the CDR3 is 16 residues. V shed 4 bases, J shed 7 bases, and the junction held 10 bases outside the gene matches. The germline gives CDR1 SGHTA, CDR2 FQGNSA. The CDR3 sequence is CASSSGPGQPNSPLHF. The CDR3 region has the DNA TGTGCCAGCAGCTCCGGCCCGGGACAGCCGAATTCACCCCTCCACTTT.

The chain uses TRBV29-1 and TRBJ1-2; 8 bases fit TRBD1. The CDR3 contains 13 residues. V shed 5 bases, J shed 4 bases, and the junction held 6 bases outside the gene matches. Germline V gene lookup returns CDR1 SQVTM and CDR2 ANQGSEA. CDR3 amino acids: CSVSPGGIYGYTF. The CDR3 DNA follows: TGCAGCGTTTCCCCAGGGGGCATCTATGGCTACACCTTC.

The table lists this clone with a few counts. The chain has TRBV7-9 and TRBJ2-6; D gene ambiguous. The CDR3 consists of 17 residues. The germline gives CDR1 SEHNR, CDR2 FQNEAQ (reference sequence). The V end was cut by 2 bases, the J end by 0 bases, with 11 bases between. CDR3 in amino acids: CASSLILLTSGANVLTF. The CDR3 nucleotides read TGTGCCAGCAGCTTAATCCTACTAACCTCTGGGGCCAACGTCCTGACTTTC. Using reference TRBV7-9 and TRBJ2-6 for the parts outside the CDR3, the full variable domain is DTGVSQNPRHKITKRGQNVTFRCDPISEHNRLYWYRQTLGQGPEFLTYFQNEAQLEKSRLLSDRFSAERPKGSFSTLEIQRTEQGDSAMYLCASSLILLTSGANVLTFGAGSRLTVL.

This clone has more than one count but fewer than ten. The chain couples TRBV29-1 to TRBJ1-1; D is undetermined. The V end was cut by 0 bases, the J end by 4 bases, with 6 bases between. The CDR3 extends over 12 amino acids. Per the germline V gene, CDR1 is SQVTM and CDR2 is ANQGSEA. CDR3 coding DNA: TGCAGCGTTGAAGAATTCCGCACTGAAGCTTTCTTT. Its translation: CSVEEFRTEAFF.

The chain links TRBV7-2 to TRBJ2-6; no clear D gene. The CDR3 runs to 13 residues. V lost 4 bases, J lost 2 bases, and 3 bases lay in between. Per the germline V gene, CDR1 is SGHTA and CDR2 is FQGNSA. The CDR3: CASSYPGANVLTF. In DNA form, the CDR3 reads TGTGCCAGCAGCTATCCTGGGGCCAACGTCCTGACTTTC.

In nucleotides, the CDR3 is TGTGCCAGCAGTTACGGGACCCACTACGAGCAGTACTTC. This gives the protein CASSYGTHYEQYF. The chain links TRBV6-5 to TRBJ2-7; D may be TRBD1 or TRBD2 (5 bases each). Looked up from germline, CDR1 is MNHEY and CDR2 is SVGAGI. The CDR3 is made up of 13 amino acids. V lost 2 bases and J lost 3, with 8 bases in between.

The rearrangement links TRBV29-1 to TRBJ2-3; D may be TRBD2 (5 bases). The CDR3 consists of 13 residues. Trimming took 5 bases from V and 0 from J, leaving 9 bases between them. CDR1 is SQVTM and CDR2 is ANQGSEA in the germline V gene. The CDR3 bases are TGCAGCGTTCTTCCGGGAAGCACAGATACGCAGTATTTT. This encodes CSVLPGSTDTQYF.

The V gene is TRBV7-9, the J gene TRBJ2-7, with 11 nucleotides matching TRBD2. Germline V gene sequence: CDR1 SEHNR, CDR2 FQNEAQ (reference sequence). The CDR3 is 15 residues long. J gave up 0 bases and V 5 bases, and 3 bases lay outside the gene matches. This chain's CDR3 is CASSTTSGGSYEQYV. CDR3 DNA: TGTGCCAGCAGCACAACTAGCGGGGGCTCCTACGAGCAGTACGTC.

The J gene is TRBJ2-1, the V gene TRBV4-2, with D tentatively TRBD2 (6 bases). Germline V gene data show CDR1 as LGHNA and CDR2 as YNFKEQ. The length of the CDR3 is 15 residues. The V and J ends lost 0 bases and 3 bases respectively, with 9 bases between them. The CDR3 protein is CASSQEAGYYNEQFF. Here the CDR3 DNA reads TGTGCCAGCAGCCAAGAAGCGGGCTACTACAATGAGCAGTTCTTC.

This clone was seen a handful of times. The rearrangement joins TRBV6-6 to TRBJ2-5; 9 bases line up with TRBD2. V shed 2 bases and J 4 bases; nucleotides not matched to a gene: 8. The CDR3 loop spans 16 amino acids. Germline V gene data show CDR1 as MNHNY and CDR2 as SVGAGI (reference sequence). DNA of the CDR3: TGTGCCAGCAGTTACCCCCATGGGCGGGGGGGAGAGACCCAGTACTTC. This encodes CASSYPHGRGGETQYF.

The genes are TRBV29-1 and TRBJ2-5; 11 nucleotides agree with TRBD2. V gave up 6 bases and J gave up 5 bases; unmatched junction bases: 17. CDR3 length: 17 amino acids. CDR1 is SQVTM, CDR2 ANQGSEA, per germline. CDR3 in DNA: TGCAGCGTCACTCGGGCGGGGCTAGCGGGAGGCGGTGAGACCCAGTACTTC. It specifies CSVTRAGLAGGGETQYF.

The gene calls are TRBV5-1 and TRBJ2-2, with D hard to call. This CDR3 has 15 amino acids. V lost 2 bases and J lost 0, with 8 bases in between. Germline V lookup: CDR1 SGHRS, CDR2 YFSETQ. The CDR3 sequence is CASSFSQPNTGELFF. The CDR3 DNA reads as TGCGCCAGCAGCTTCTCGCAACCGAACACCGGGGAGCTGTTTTTT.

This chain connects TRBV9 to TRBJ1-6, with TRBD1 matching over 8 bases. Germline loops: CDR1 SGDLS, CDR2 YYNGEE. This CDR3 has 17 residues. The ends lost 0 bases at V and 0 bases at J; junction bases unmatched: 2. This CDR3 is CASSVAQGASYNSPLHF. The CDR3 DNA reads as TGTGCCAGCAGCGTAGCTCAGGGGGCCTCCTATAATTCACCCCTCCACTTT.